The 26 T cell receptor beta chains reported below all come from one sample, sequenced in a study of T-cell memory formation after mild COVID-19 (dated by TCRdb to the early 2020s). Library preparation employed 5' RACE. TCRdb records Illumina NovaSeq 6000 as the sequencer. TCRdb reprocessing: public reads trimmed at Q25 with fastp, clones called with MiXCR, in-frame beta chains kept. Merged by CDR3 protein, the rows form single entries marked with the most common genes and DNA. The sample yields a few hundred thousand distinct CDR3 sequences; over 15% were counted once. The ten top clones hold 22% of the sample. What was sequenced was PBMCs or a T cell subset sorted from them (not recorded which). These receptors originate from a man aged 18 to 30 who had mild COVID-19 (a few samples of this study predate the infection). The sample titles of this study are shuffled in the database, so cell type and time point are left out; the donor was told from shared clones.

This chain joins TRBV7-9 and TRBJ2-7; 8 nucleotides line up with TRBD2. This CDR3 comprises 15 residues. The V and J ends lost 3 bases and 5 bases, in that order; junction bases with no gene match: 9. Germline V gene data show CDR1 as SEHNR and CDR2 as FQNEAQ (reference sequence). The CDR3 sequence: CASSFSWHGGDEQYF. In DNA form, the CDR3 reads TGTGCCAGCAGCTTCAGTTGGCACGGGGGGGACGAGCAGTACTTC.

The genes are TRBV4-3 and TRBJ2-7, with a possible D match to TRBD2 (5 bases). The germline V gene encodes CDR1 LGHNA and CDR2 YSLEER. Trimming stripped 0 bases from V and 6 bases from J, with 12 bases between. The length of the CDR3 is 14 residues. Written as DNA, the CDR3 is TGCGCCAGCAGCCAAGACTCGGGGAAGGGCGAGCAGTACTTC. Encoded protein: CASSQDSGKGEQYF.

This clonotype was picked up a small number of times. The gene calls are TRBV12-3 or TRBV12-4 and TRBJ2-7; D could derive from TRBD1 or TRBD2 (5 bases each). CDR3 length: 14 amino acids. Trimming left V 6 bases short and J 0 bases short, with 12 bases between. The CDR3 spells CASRDGAGSYEQYF. CDR3 sequence (DNA): TGTGCCAGCAGAGACGGGGCGGGCTCCTACGAGCAGTACTTC.

Notes on this clonotype: The junction does not match germline at one end; this may be a read error. This rearrangement joins TRBV12-5 to TRBJ1-2; the match to TRBD1 covers 7 bases. Germline CDR1 LGHNT, CDR2 FRNRAP. The CDR3 runs 12 residues. DNA for the CDR3: TGTGCTAGTGGCTGGGACAGACCTCATGCGGTGTTC. It yields the protein CASGWDRPHAVF.

CDR3 DNA sequence: TGTGCCAGCAGTGAAGCGACTAGCGGGAGGAATGAGCAGTTCTTC. Amino acids: CASSEATSGRNEQFF. The genes are TRBV6-1 and TRBJ2-1; 13 nucleotides agree with TRBD2. Germline CDR1 MNHNS, CDR2 SASEGT. This CDR3 region has 15 residues. V lost 0 bases and J lost 7; bases outside the gene matches: 0.

This clonotype turned up a few times. This sequence joins TRBV20-1 and TRBJ1-1; 7 nucleotides align to TRBD1. V trimming: 5 bases; J trimming: 1 base; junction bases outside the gene matches: 10. Germline CDR1 is DFQATT and CDR2 is SNEGSKA (reference sequence). The CDR3 has 15 residues. The CDR3 DNA is TGCAGTGCTCCGGACAGGAGGAATGGGAACACTGAAGCTTTCTTT. Residues: CSAPDRRNGNTEAFF.

A few counts support this clonotype. The chain links TRBV6-5 to TRBJ1-1, with D hard to call. The length of the CDR3 is 14 residues. Trimming shortened V by 7 bases and J by 5 bases, and 17 bases separated the two germline ends. Germline V CDR1 and CDR2: MNHEY, SVGAGI. Here the CDR3 reads CASTFGGLATEAFF. In DNA, the CDR3 is TGTGCCAGCACTTTCGGCGGGTTGGCAACTGAAGCTTTCTTT.

In this sample, this clonotype turned up a few times. DNA for the CDR3: TGTGCCAGCAGCTCCCCCCGGGCGTACAGGGGACGGGGCGGCTACACCTTC. Its protein product is CASSSPRAYRGRGGYTF. The rearrangement links TRBV12-3 or TRBV12-4 to TRBJ1-2; 7 bases align to TRBD1. This CDR3 spans 17 amino acids. Trimming took 6 bases from V and 8 from J; bases not matched to a gene: 21.

V and J are TRBV5-1 and TRBJ2-7, with 11 bases aligning to TRBD1. V shed 1 base and J 6 bases; nucleotides not matched to a gene: 3. The length of the CDR3 is 14 residues. Per the germline V gene, CDR1 is SGHRS and CDR2 is YFSETQ. CDR3 sequence reads: CASSLMGQGGEQYV. CDR3 in DNA: TGCGCCAGCAGCTTGATGGGACAGGGGGGCGAGCAGTACGTC.

This clonotype has a handful of counts. The rearrangement uses TRBV4-2 and TRBJ2-5; D is perhaps TRBD2 (6 bases). This CDR3 has 17 amino acids. Trimming cost V 0 bases and J 5 bases, with 19 bases left between them. Germline values: CDR1 LGHNA, CDR2 YNFKEQ. Written as DNA, the CDR3 is TGTGCCAGCAGCCAAGATTCCGGCGGGGCGGTGGATGAGACCCAGTACTTC. Protein product: CASSQDSGGAVDETQYF.

Ten or more counts support this clonotype. The chain combines TRBV13 with TRBJ2-7; perhaps TRBD1 as D (6 bases). The CDR3 is made up of 12 amino acids. V lost 4 bases, J lost 3 bases, and 7 bases lay in between. CDR1 PRHDT and CDR2 FYEKMQ come from the germline V gene (reference sequence). The CDR3 loop is CASSSDSYEQYF. CDR3 nucleotide sequence: TGTGCCAGCAGCTCGGACAGCTACGAGCAGTACTTC.

This clonotype was picked up a small number of times. The chain couples TRBV6-2 or TRBV6-3 to TRBJ2-5, with a possible D match to TRBD2 (6 bases). The CDR3 runs to 16 residues. Germline V gene data show CDR1 as MNHEY and CDR2 as SVGEGT. V lost 4 bases and J lost 5, with 20 bases in between. CDR3 sequence: CASSLAEGPTLETQYF. The CDR3 region has the DNA TGTGCCAGCAGTTTGGCGGAGGGGCCAACTCTGGAGACCCAGTACTTC.

This clonotype showed up just a few times. This CDR3 is CASSLALENYGYTF. The CDR3 nucleotides read TGTGCCAGCAGCTTAGCGCTAGAGAACTATGGCTACACCTTC. This rearrangement joins TRBV7-9 to TRBJ1-2; D gene uncertain. Trimming took 0 bases from V and 2 from J, leaving 7 bases between them. This CDR3 contains 14 residues. Germline-derived CDR1 and CDR2 are SEHNR and FQNEAQ (reference sequence).

This clonotype was seen only a few times. The chain couples TRBV6-1 to TRBJ2-1; D uncertain. Trimming removed 6 bases from V and 4 bases from J, with 13 bases in between. CDR1 is MNHNS and CDR2 is SASEGT in the germline V gene. The CDR3 is 14 amino acids. CDR3 in amino acids: CASRGWAQYNEQFF. CDR3 in DNA: TGTGCCAGCAGGGGCTGGGCCCAATACAATGAGCAGTTCTTC.

The gene calls are TRBV6-6 and TRBJ2-7; D call uncertain. The ends were cut back, 2 bases at V and 3 bases at J, with 11 bases in the middle. Germline lookup yields CDR1 MNHNY and CDR2 SVGAGI (reference sequence). The CDR3 loop spans 14 amino acids. CDR3 protein: CASSYGGSFYEQYV. For the CDR3, the DNA is TGTGCCAGCAGTTACGGTGGTAGCTTCTACGAGCAGTACGTC.

The chain carries TRBV6-2 or TRBV6-3 and TRBJ2-1; 8 bases are a match to TRBD2. V dropped 6 bases and J dropped 2; count of bases not matched to a gene: 6. Germline loops: CDR1 MNHEY, CDR2 SVGEGT. The CDR3 totals 15 residues. DNA for the CDR3: TGTGCCAGCAGATTAGCGGGGACGGCCTACAATGAGCAGTTCTTC. Its translation: CASRLAGTAYNEQFF.

This clonotype was picked up many times. The chain joins TRBV7-2 to TRBJ2-1; 10 bases line up with TRBD2. Germline trimming cut 0 bases from V and 5 bases from J; bases unmatched to any gene: 1. The CDR3 is 15 residues long. CDR1 is SGHTA, CDR2 FQGNSA, per germline. CDR3 loop: CASSLASGGNNEQFF. The DNA of the CDR3 is TGTGCCAGCAGCTTAGCTAGCGGGGGGAACAATGAGCAGTTCTTC.

The chain employs TRBV5-1 and TRBJ2-5, with a possible D match to TRBD1 (6 bases). This CDR3 comprises 15 residues. The germline V and J ends were trimmed by 2 bases and 1 base, with 12 bases remaining between them. Germline V gives CDR1 SGHRS, CDR2 YFSETQ. CDR3 sequence reads: CASSLGQLSQETQYF. The CDR3 region has the DNA TGCGCCAGCAGCTTAGGACAGCTATCCCAAGAGACCCAGTACTTC.

The rearrangement uses TRBV7-8 and TRBJ2-7, with D hard to call. The V gene's germline CDR1 is SGHVS and CDR2 FQNEAQ. This CDR3 contains 14 residues. With 1 base removed from V and 2 bases from J, the gap between germline ends came to 9 bases. The CDR3: CASSLGGSTYEQYV. CDR3 DNA sequence: TGTGCCAGCAGCTTAGGTGGCAGCACCTACGAGCAGTACGTC.

This clonotype was seen more than once but under ten times. This chain connects TRBV5-1 to TRBJ2-7; D may be TRBD2 (5 bases). The CDR3 runs to 16 residues. Deletions cut 3 bases from V and 5 bases from J, with 21 bases between. Germline V CDR1 and CDR2: SGHRS, YFSETQ. The CDR3 bases are TGCGCCAGCAGCTCCGGGTTTCGCGGGTGGAGCCACGAGCAGTACTTC. Amino acids: CASSSGFRGWSHEQYF.

In its sample, this clonotype was seen a few times. This chain uses TRBV4-1 with TRBJ2-1, with 8 positions matching TRBD2. The CDR3 totals 15 residues. V lost 3 bases, J lost 8 bases, and 9 bases stayed unmatched. The V gene's germline CDR1 is MGHRA and CDR2 YSYEKL. CDR3 sequence: CASSQDRGGWYEQFF. The CDR3 region has the DNA TGCGCCAGCAGCCAGGACCGGGGGGGCTGGTATGAGCAGTTCTTC.

The gene calls are TRBV6-5 and TRBJ2-5; no clear D. The CDR3 is 13 residues long. With 5 bases removed from V and 4 bases from J, the gap between germline ends came to 11 bases. Germline V gene sequence: CDR1 MNHEY, CDR2 SVGAGI. The CDR3 nucleotides are TGTGCCAGCAGTCATCCAGGAACAGAGACCCAGTACTTC. Its translation is CASSHPGTETQYF.

This chain links TRBV7-9 with TRBJ1-6; D is uncertain. The germline V gene has CDR1 SEHNR and CDR2 FQNEAQ (reference sequence). The CDR3 sequence is 12 residues long. The germline V and J ends were trimmed by 2 bases and 13 bases, with 9 bases remaining between them. CDR3 sequence (DNA): TGTGCCAGCAGCTTAATCGGCGCCCCCCTCCACTTT. Protein sequence: CASSLIGAPLHF. Supplemented by reference TRBV7-9 and TRBJ1-6, the full variable domain reads DTGVSQNPRHKITKRGQNVTFRCDPISEHNRLYWYRQTLGQGPEFLTYFQNEAQLEKSRLLSDRFSAERPKGSFSTLEIQRTEQGDSAMYLCASSLIGAPLHFGNGTRLTVT.

The rearrangement joins TRBV5-6 to TRBJ2-7; D may be TRBD1 (6 bases). Germline V gene lookup returns CDR1 SGHDT and CDR2 YYEEEE. Trimming pared 4 bases from V and 3 bases from J, leaving 11 bases between. The length of the CDR3 is 13 residues. The CDR3 DNA is TGTGCCAGCAGCGAAGACAGGTTCTACGAGCAGTACTTC. Amino acids: CASSEDRFYEQYF.

This clonotype was picked up a small number of times. The chain recombines TRBV3-1 with TRBJ2-5; 9 nucleotides agree with TRBD2. Germline CDR1 and CDR2: LGHDT and YNNKEL (reference sequence). This CDR3 has 14 residues. The CDR3 DNA reads as TGTGCTTCGACCGGCCTAGCGGGGAGGGAGACCCAGTACTTC. This gives the protein CASTGLAGRETQYF.

This clonotype occurred a few times. The chain joins TRBV19 to TRBJ1-3, with 8 bases that match TRBD1. CDR3 length: 15 amino acids. Germline CDR1 reads LNHDA; CDR2 reads SQIVND (reference sequence). Trimming cost V 7 bases and J 0 bases; bases outside gene matches: 5. This CDR3 reads CASTRTGTSGNTIYF. Written as DNA, the CDR3 is TGTGCCAGTACCCGGACAGGGACCTCTGGAAACACCATATATTTT.